A single sample is the source of the 7 T cell receptor beta chains below, sequenced in a study of beta chain features in type 1 diabetes. Expressed TCRB transcripts were sequenced because the entire RNA isolate underwent reverse transcription. Sequencing was performed with immunoSEQ multiplex PCR; in TCRdb, only in-frame clones are kept and a portion is missing. The table lists more than 350,000 clones, approximately 10% of them singletons. The specimen sequenced was naive CD4+ T cells from blood. The receptors stem from a woman aged 18-29 years in good health.

This clone was counted only a few times. This chain links TRBV9 with TRBJ1-6, with D possibly TRBD1 on 5 matching bases. The CDR3 has 14 residues. The ends were cut back, 3 bases at V and 5 bases at J, with 9 bases in the middle. CDR1 and CDR2 from the germline V gene are SGDLS and YYNGEE. CDR3 DNA: TGTGCCAGCAGCGCCGGGGGACATAATTCACCCCTCCACTTT. This encodes CASSAGGHNSPLHF.

The chain recombines TRBV29-1 with TRBJ2-2; 11 bases agree with TRBD2. CDR3 size: 15 residues. The germline CDR1 and CDR2 sequences are SQVTM and ANQGSEA. V trimming: 6 bases; J trimming: 7 bases; junction bases outside the gene matches: 10. The CDR3 DNA follows: TGCAGCGTCGGGACTAGCGGAGGGTTGGTCGGGGAGCTGTTTTTT. Translation: CSVGTSGGLVGELFF.

This clone was seen a handful of times. The rearrangement joins TRBV2 to TRBJ2-3; D gene unclear. The CDR3 loop spans 14 amino acids. The germline V gene has CDR1 SNHLY and CDR2 FYNNEI. Deletions cut 5 bases from V and 0 bases from J, with 9 bases between. The CDR3 spells CASSSLISTDTQYF. The CDR3, as DNA: TGTGCCAGCAGTTCACTGATTAGCACAGATACGCAGTATTTT.

The rearrangement joins TRBV9 to TRBJ2-6; D is ambiguous. V lost 0 bases and J 1 base, leaving 17 bases between the germline ends. The CDR3 is 19 amino acids. Germline V lookup: CDR1 SGDLS, CDR2 YYNGEE. The CDR3 sequence is CASSVVPGRFPSGANVLTF. The CDR3 region has the DNA TGTGCCAGCAGCGTAGTTCCAGGCCGATTTCCTTCTGGGGCCAACGTCCTGACTTTC.

In its sample, this clone was seen a few times. The chain combines TRBV18 with TRBJ1-5, with 10 nucleotides matching TRBD1. Germline values: CDR1 KGHSH, CDR2 LQKENI. This CDR3 region has 15 residues. V lost 1 base and J lost 7; bases outside the gene matches: 4. Here the CDR3 DNA reads TGTGCCAGCTCACCACAGGGACAGGGGTTGCAGCCCCAGCATTTT. Translation: CASSPQGQGLQPQHF.

There are a few counts of this clone. The chain has TRBV10-3 and TRBJ2-1; possible D gene TRBD2, 6 bases. Germline CDR1 ENHRY, CDR2 SYGVKD. The CDR3 loop spans 15 amino acids. V lost 5 bases and J 4 bases, leaving 15 bases between the germline ends. The CDR3 sequence is CAISLLGEVYNEQFF. In nucleotides, the CDR3 is TGTGCCATCAGTCTGTTGGGGGAGGTGTACAATGAGCAGTTCTTC.

The chain combines TRBV4-3 with TRBJ2-1; 8 positions agree with TRBD1. V gave up 3 bases and J gave up 15 bases; unmatched junction bases: 10. CDR3 length: 13 residues. The germline CDR1 and CDR2 sequences are LGHNA and YSLEER. The CDR3 DNA follows: TGCGCCAGCAGCCACTGGGACAGGCCACTACCGTTCTTC. It is translated as CASSHWDRPLPFF.